This TCR beta chain was recovered during a study of cytomegalovirus exposure and HLA in healthy donors. J gave up 1 base and V 3 bases, and 6 bases lay outside the gene matches. Germline V gene sequence: CDR1 SGHNT, CDR2 YYREEE (reference sequence). The CDR3 has 15 amino acids. Study results and caveats: It was reportedly the case that the classifier diagnosed cytomegalovirus status with high specificity and sensitivity. According to a later analysis, most TCR beta chains associated with CMV appeared HLA-restricted. Researchers catalogued some 160 TCR beta chains as cytomegalovirus-associated. Data from an earlier analysis indicated that most TCR beta V segments were productive either about 87% or about 30% of the time.

Turning to this clone: Its antigen is unknown.

PCR primers comprised 60 Vbeta and 13 Jbeta primers. This table comes from immunoSEQ multiplex PCR, and its TCRdb copy is limited to in-frame clones, with some not included. The repertoire shows 120,000 to 150,000 clones; the top ten hold around 2.4%. The TCR sequence derives from a young woman in good health and CMV-seronegative. The chain couples TRBV5-4 to TRBJ2-5; 7 bases agree with TRBD2. Specimen: PBMCs. The CDR3 spells CASSSGGRSQETQYF. CDR3 DNA: TGTGCCAGCAGCTCGGGGGGAAGGTCCCAAGAGACCCAGTACTTC.